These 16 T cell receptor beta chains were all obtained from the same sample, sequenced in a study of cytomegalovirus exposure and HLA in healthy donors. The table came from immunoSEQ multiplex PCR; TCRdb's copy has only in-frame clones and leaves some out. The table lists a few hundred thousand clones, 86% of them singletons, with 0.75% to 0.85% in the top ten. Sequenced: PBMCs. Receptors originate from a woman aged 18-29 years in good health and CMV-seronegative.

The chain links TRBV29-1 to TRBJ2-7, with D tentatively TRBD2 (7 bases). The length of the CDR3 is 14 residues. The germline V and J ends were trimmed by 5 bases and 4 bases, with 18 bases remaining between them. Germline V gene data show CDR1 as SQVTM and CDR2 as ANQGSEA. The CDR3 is CSVNLGGTPYEQYF. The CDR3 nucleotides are TGCAGCGTTAACTTGGGGGGGACACCTTACGAGCAGTACTTC.

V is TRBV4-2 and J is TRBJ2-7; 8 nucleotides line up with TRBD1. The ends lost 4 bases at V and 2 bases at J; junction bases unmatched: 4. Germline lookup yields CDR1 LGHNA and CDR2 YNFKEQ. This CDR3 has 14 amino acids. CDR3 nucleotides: TGTGCCAGCAGCCGACCGGGACAGGCCTACGAGCAGTACTTC. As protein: CASSRPGQAYEQYF.

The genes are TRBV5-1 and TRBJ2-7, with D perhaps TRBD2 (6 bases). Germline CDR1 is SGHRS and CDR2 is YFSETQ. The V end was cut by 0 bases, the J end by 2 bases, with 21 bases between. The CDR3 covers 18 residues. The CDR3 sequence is CASSLAGSPELAAYEQYF. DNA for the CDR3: TGCGCCAGCAGCTTGGCAGGGTCCCCAGAACTAGCAGCCTACGAGCAGTACTTC.

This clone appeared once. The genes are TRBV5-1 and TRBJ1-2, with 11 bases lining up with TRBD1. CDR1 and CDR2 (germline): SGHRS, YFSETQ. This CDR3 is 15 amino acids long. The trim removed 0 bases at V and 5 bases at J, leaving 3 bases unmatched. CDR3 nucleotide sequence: TGCGCCAGCAGCTTGGGGACAGGGGGCAGGTATGGCTACACCTTC. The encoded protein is CASSLGTGGRYGYTF.

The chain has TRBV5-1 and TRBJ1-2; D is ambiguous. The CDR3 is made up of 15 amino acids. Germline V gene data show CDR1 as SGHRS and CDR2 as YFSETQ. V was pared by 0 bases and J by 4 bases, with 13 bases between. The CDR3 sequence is CASSLGGTVPYGYTF. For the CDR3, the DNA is TGCGCCAGCAGCTTGGGAGGCACCGTTCCCTATGGCTACACCTTC.

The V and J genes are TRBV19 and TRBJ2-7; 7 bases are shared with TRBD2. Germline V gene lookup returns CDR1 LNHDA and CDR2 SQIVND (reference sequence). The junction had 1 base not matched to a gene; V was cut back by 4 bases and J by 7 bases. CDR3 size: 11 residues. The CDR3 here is CASSNSGEQYF. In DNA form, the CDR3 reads TGTGCCAGTAGTAATAGCGGGGAGCAGTACTTC.

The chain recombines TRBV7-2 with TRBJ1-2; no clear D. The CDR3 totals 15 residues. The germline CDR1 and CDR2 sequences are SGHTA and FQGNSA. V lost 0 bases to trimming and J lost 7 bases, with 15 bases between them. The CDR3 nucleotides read TGTGCCAGCAGCTTAGCTAAAGGAGTGGTTAGTGGCTACACCTTC. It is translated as CASSLAKGVVSGYTF. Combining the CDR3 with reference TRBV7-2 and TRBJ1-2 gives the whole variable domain GAGVSQSPSNKVTEKGKDVELRCDPISGHTALYWYRQSLGQGLEFLIYFQGNSAPDKSGLPSDRFSAERTGGSVSTLTIQRTQQEDSAVYLCASSLAKGVVSGYTFGSGTRLTVV.

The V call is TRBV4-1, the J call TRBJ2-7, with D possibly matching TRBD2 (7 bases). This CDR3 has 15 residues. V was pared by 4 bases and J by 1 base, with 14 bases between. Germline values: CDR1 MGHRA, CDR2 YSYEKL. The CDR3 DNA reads TGCGCCAGCAGCCCGATAAGGGGGGGGTCCTACGAGCAGTACTTC. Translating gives CASSPIRGGSYEQYF.

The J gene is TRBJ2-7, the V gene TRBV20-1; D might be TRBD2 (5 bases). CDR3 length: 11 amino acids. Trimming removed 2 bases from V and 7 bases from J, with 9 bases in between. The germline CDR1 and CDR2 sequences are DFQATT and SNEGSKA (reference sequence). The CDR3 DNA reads TGCAGTGCTAGACCCGGGGAAGAGCAGTACTTC. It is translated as CSARPGEEQYF.

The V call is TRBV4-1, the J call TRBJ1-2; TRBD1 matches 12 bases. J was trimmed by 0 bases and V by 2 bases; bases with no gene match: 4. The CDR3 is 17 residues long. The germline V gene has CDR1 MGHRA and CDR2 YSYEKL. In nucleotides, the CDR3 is TGCGCCAGCAGCCAAACGGGACAGGGGGCGGCTAACTATGGCTACACCTTC. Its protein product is CASSQTGQGAANYGYTF.

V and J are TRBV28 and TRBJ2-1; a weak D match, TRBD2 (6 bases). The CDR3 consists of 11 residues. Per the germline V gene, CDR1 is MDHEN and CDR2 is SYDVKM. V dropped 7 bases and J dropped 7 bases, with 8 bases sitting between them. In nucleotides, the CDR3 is TGTGCCAGCACCCGGGGGAATGAGCAGTTCTTC. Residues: CASTRGNEQFF. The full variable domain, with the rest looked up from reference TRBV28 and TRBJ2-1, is DVKVTQSSRYLVKRTGEKVFLECVQDMDHENMFWYRQDPGLGLRLIYFSYDVKMKEKGDIPEGYSVSREKKERFSLILESASTNQTSMYLCASTRGNEQFFGPGTRLTVL.

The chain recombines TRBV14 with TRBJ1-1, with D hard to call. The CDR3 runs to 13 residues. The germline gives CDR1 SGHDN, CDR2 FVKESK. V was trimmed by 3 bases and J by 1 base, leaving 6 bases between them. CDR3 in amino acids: CASSHQANTEAFF. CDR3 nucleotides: TGTGCCAGCAGCCACCAAGCGAACACTGAAGCTTTCTTT.

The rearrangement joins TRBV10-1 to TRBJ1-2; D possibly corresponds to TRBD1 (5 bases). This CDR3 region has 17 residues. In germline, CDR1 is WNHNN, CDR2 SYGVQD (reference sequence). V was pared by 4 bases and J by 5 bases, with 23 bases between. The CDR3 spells CASSGESGTGSYYGYTF. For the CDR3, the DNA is TGCGCCAGCAGTGGGGAGTCAGGGACTGGATCCTATTATGGCTACACCTTC.

The CDR3 DNA follows: TGTGCCAGTAGCCAAAGACAGGGGTTGGGCACAGATACGCAGTATTTT. It codes for CASSQRQGLGTDTQYF. The V gene is TRBV19, the J gene TRBJ2-3; 8 positions match TRBD1. Germline trimming cut 6 bases from V and 1 base from J; bases unmatched to any gene: 9. The CDR3 contains 16 residues. Germline assignment: CDR1 LNHDA and CDR2 SQIVND (reference sequence).

The CDR3 DNA follows: TGTGCCACCGCAAGATCGGGTAGCGGCTACGAGCAGTACTTC. Encoded protein: CATARSGSGYEQYF. The V and J genes are TRBV6-1 and TRBJ2-7, with D possibly being TRBD2 (6 bases). V lost 10 bases and J lost 3, with 19 bases in between. The CDR3 is 14 amino acids. Germline assignment: CDR1 MNHNS and CDR2 SASEGT.

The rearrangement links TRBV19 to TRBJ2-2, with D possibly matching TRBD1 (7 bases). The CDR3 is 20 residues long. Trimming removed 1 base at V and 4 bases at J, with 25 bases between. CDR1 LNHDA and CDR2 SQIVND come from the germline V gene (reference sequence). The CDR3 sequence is CASSIGTGRTGAQFTGELFF. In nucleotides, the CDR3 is TGTGCCAGTAGTATAGGGACAGGACGGACGGGGGCCCAATTCACCGGGGAGCTGTTTTTT. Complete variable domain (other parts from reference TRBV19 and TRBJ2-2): DGGITQSPKYLFRKEGQNVTLSCEQNLNHDAMYWYRQDPGQGLRLIYYSQIVNDFQKGDIAEGYSVSREKKESFPLTVTSAQKNPTAFYLCASSIGTGRTGAQFTGELFFGEGSRLTVL.